This passage covers 26 T cell receptor beta chains from one sample sequenced in a study of T cell responses to AZD1222 COVID-19 vaccine. The method was immunoSEQ multiplex PCR; TCRdb's version includes in-frame clones alone and lacks a portion of them. The sample includes about 110,000 clones, 87% of them seen just once. This specimen was peripheral blood, taken 28 days after the second AZD1222 dose. The receptor set was obtained from an adult who received the AZD1222 COVID-19 vaccine.

This clone showed up just a few times. The chain carries TRBV11-2 and TRBJ2-2; D gene uncertain. Germline V gene data show CDR1 as SGHAT and CDR2 as FQNNGV. The CDR3 runs to 16 residues. The V gene lost 5 bases and the J gene lost 4 bases, with 17 bases spanning the gap. The CDR3 DNA sequence: TGTGCCAGCAGCCCCGGAACGACGGTGGTCACCGGGGAGCTGTTTTTT. Translating gives CASSPGTTVVTGELFF.

This chain joins TRBV5-1 and TRBJ1-1; D is perhaps TRBD1 (5 bases). Germline V gives CDR1 SGHRS, CDR2 YFSETQ. CDR3 length equals 12 residues. Trimming shortened V by 0 bases and J by 7 bases, and 7 bases separated the two germline ends. CDR3 region: CASSLEGVEAFF. DNA of the CDR3: TGCGCCAGCAGCTTGGAAGGGGTTGAAGCTTTCTTT. Combining the CDR3 with reference TRBV5-1 and TRBJ1-1 gives the whole variable domain KAGVTQTPRYLIKTRGQQVTLSCSPISGHRSVSWYQQTPGQGLQFLFEYFSETQRNKGNFPGRFSGRQFSNSRSEMNVSTLELGDSALYLCASSLEGVEAFFGQGTRLTVV.

DNA for the CDR3: TGCGCCAGCAGCCAACCAAGACAGGGGAACACCGGGGAGCTGTTTTTT. Residues: CASSQPRQGNTGELFF. V and J are TRBV4-1 and TRBJ2-2; 7 bases map to TRBD1. Losses at the gene ends were 2 bases for V and 1 base for J; bases not matched to a gene: 4. Germline lookup yields CDR1 MGHRA and CDR2 YSYEKL. The CDR3 is 16 amino acids.

Here the CDR3 reads CASSLLWSSGANVLTF. The CDR3 bases are TGTGCCAGCAGCTTATTATGGTCCTCTGGGGCCAACGTCCTGACTTTC. V and J are TRBV7-8 and TRBJ2-6; D is ambiguous. Trimming left V 2 bases short and J 0 bases short, with 8 bases between. CDR1 and CDR2 from the germline V gene are SGHVS and FQNEAQ. This CDR3 has 16 residues.

The chain recombines TRBV7-3 with TRBJ2-2, with TRBD1 matching 11 bases. The CDR3 has 16 amino acids. The V gene end was trimmed by 5 bases and the J gene end by 8 bases; junction bases not matched to a gene: 10. Germline-derived CDR1 and CDR2 are SGHTA and FQGTGA. CDR3 sequence (DNA): TGTGCCAGCAGCGAACCGGGACAGGGGGTCTCGGGGGAGCTGTTTTTT. Translation: CASSEPGQGVSGELFF.

CDR3: CASSPSLTVAKNIQYF. The CDR3 DNA is TGCGCCAGCAGCCCCAGCCTGACGGTAGCCAAAAACATTCAGTACTTC. The rearrangement links TRBV5-1 to TRBJ2-4; no definite D call. Germline CDR1 is SGHRS and CDR2 is YFSETQ. The CDR3 covers 16 residues. Trimming shortened V by 4 bases and J by 0 bases, and 14 bases separated the two germline ends.

The V gene is TRBV19, the J gene TRBJ2-7; possibly TRBD2 for D (5 bases). V dropped 6 bases and J dropped 3 bases, with 18 bases sitting between them. Looked up from germline, CDR1 is LNHDA and CDR2 is SQIVND (reference sequence). CDR3 length equals 15 residues. The CDR3 DNA follows: TGTGCCAGTAGCTCCTCGGCTAGCAAACACTACGAGCAGTACTTC. It codes for CASSSSASKHYEQYF.

CDR3 region: CASSVSPGGWKYF. As DNA, the CDR3 is TGTGCCAGCAGCGTCTCCCCGGGGGGGTGGAAGTACTTC. The V and J genes are TRBV9 and TRBJ2-7; TRBD2 matches at 8 bases. V was clipped by 2 bases and J by 11 bases; unmatched bases: 9. Per the germline V gene, CDR1 is SGDLS and CDR2 is YYNGEE. The CDR3 has 13 residues.

Here the CDR3 DNA reads TGTGCCAGCAGCTTAGGGACTACAAGCACAGATACGCAGTATTTT. It translates to CASSLGTTSTDTQYF. The V call is TRBV7-6, the J call TRBJ2-3; weak D call: TRBD2 (6 bases). The CDR3 runs to 15 residues. V lost 1 base and J lost 0, with 8 bases in between. CDR1 and CDR2 from the germline V gene are SGHVS and FNYEAQ.

The V and J genes are TRBV5-6 and TRBJ2-7; 9 nucleotides match TRBD1. J gave up 5 bases and V 0 bases, and 12 bases lay outside the gene matches. CDR1 is SGHDT, CDR2 YYEEEE, per germline. The CDR3 loop spans 17 amino acids. DNA of the CDR3: TGTGCCAGCAGCTTGGAAGGCGGGACAGGGTATGGGGACGAGCAGTACTTC. This translates into CASSLEGGTGYGDEQYF. The variable domain in full, with the rest retrieved from reference TRBV5-6 and TRBJ2-7, is DAGVTQSPTHLIKTRGQQVTLRCSPKSGHDTVSWYQQALGQGPQFIFQYYEEEERQRGNFPDRFSGHQFPNYSSELNVNALLLGDSALYLCASSLEGGTGYGDEQYFGPGTRLTVT.

V usage is TRBV6-5 and J usage is TRBJ2-1, with TRBD2 matching over 12 bases. From germline, CDR1 is MNHEY and CDR2 SVGAGI. The CDR3 consists of 15 residues. The ends lost 3 bases at V and 5 bases at J; junction bases unmatched: 2. The DNA for the CDR3 is TGTGCCAGCAGTTATCTAGCGGGAGGGGACAATGAGCAGTTCTTC. Its protein product is CASSYLAGGDNEQFF.

The rearrangement links TRBV3-1 (or the pseudogene TRBV3-2) to TRBJ1-5; the D is unclear. V lost 0 bases to trimming and J lost 6 bases, with 12 bases between them. Per germline, CDR1 LGHDT and CDR2 YNNKEL (reference sequence). The CDR3 loop spans 15 amino acids. DNA for the CDR3: TGTGCCAGCAGCCAAGATGGGTCCAGAGCTCAGCCCCAGCATTTT. It specifies CASSQDGSRAQPQHF.

V and J are TRBV18 and TRBJ1-5, with 7 nucleotides matching TRBD1. CDR3 length: 16 amino acids. Germline lookup yields CDR1 KGHSH and CDR2 LQKENI. Trimming removed 3 bases from V and 6 bases from J; junction bases left unmatched: 11. The CDR3 region has the DNA TGTGCCAGCTCACCGCGACCGACAGGGATGGGTCAGCCCCAGCATTTT. It yields the protein CASSPRPTGMGQPQHF.

The rearrangement uses TRBV5-1 and TRBJ2-3; 10 nucleotides agree with TRBD2. Per germline, CDR1 SGHRS and CDR2 YFSETQ. V shed 0 bases and J 14 bases; nucleotides not matched to a gene: 6. The CDR3 covers 13 residues. For the CDR3, the DNA is TGCGCCAGCAGCTTGGAGCCTAGCGGGAGTAGGTATTTT. This gives the protein CASSLEPSGSRYF. Based on the CDR3 plus reference TRBV5-1 and TRBJ2-3, the full variable domain is KAGVTQTPRYLIKTRGQQVTLSCSPISGHRSVSWYQQTPGQGLQFLFEYFSETQRNKGNFPGRFSGRQFSNSRSEMNVSTLELGDSALYLCASSLEPSGSRYFGPGTRLTVL.

The genes are TRBV27 and TRBJ2-3; 9 bases are a match to TRBD2. Germline trimming cut 5 bases from V and 2 bases from J; bases unmatched to any gene: 5. Germline V gene lookup returns CDR1 MNHEY and CDR2 SMNVEV (reference sequence). The CDR3 has 15 residues. DNA of the CDR3: TGTGCCAGCAGTCTGACTAGCGGCTACACAGATACGCAGTATTTT. It encodes CASSLTSGYTDTQYF.

The chain combines TRBV5-8 with TRBJ2-7, with a possible D match to TRBD1 (5 bases). The germline V and J ends were trimmed by 5 bases and 0 bases, with 15 bases remaining between them. The CDR3 totals 15 residues. CDR1 and CDR2 (germline): SGHTS, YDEGEE. The CDR3 region has the DNA TGTGCCAGCAGGGACCCTGGGGCCCGCTCCTACGAGCAGTACTTC. Translating it yields CASRDPGARSYEQYF.

The chain is built from TRBV24-1 and TRBJ2-2; D unclear. Trimming took off 9 bases at V and 0 bases at J, with 7 bases between the two ends. Per germline, CDR1 KGHDR and CDR2 SFDVKD. The CDR3 loop spans 13 amino acids. For the CDR3, the DNA is TGTGCCACCCACAGTCCGAACACCGGGGAGCTGTTTTTT. Protein sequence: CATHSPNTGELFF.

The chain combines TRBV6-2 or TRBV6-3 with TRBJ2-7; 9 bases are a match to TRBD1. The CDR3 loop spans 11 amino acids. Trimming removed 4 bases from V and 12 bases from J; junction bases left unmatched: 4. Germline-derived CDR1 and CDR2 are MNHEY and SVGEGT. CDR3 sequence: CASSWGQGLYF. CDR3 coding DNA: TGTGCCAGCAGTTGGGGACAGGGACTGTACTTC.

V and J are TRBV20-1 and TRBJ1-2; the D gene is possibly TRBD1 (5 bases). CDR3 length equals 12 residues. Germline loops: CDR1 DFQATT, CDR2 SNEGSKA (reference sequence). Trimming removed 3 bases from V and 4 bases from J, with 9 bases in between. Written as DNA, the CDR3 is TGCAGTGCTAGTGGACACAGCTATGGCTACACCTTC. This translates into CSASGHSYGYTF.

The chain's CDR3 is CASGLIEIYGYTF. The CDR3 DNA reads TGTGCCAGCGGGCTAATCGAGATATATGGCTACACCTTC. The V and J genes are TRBV21-1 and TRBJ1-2; the DNA was not compared with TRBD1, the D call given in the table. TRBV21-1 is listed as a pseudogene. The length of the CDR3 is 13 residues.

The V and J genes are TRBV6-5 and TRBJ2-1; 9 nucleotides agree with TRBD2. The CDR3 runs to 14 residues. J gave up 5 bases and V 6 bases, and 5 bases lay outside the gene matches. CDR1 and CDR2 (germline): MNHEY, SVGAGI. In DNA, the CDR3 is TGTGCCAGCAGGGGCGGGAGGGCCGACAATGAGCAGTTCTTC. Its protein product is CASRGGRADNEQFF.

Only a few counts were recorded for this clone. The V and J genes are TRBV11-2 and TRBJ2-5; D unresolved. Germline V gives CDR1 SGHAT, CDR2 FQNNGV. Trimming stripped 5 bases from V and 8 bases from J, with 9 bases between. This CDR3 has 11 residues. The CDR3 DNA reads TGTGCCAGCAGCGCCCCTGAAACCCAGTACTTC. As protein: CASSAPETQYF. The full variable domain, in which reference TRBV11-2 and TRBJ2-5 provide the parts outside the CDR3, is EAGVAQSPRYKIIEKRQSVAFWCNPISGHATLYWYQQILGQGPKLLIQFQNNGVVDDSQLPKDRFSAERLKGVDSTLKIQPAKLEDSAVYLCASSAPETQYFGPGTRLLVL.

The V gene is TRBV2, the J gene TRBJ1-3, with 7 bases matching TRBD1. The CDR3 has 14 residues. Germline V gives CDR1 SNHLY, CDR2 FYNNEI. V lost 6 bases and J lost 0; bases outside the gene matches: 2. CDR3: CASRRQGSGNTIYF. For the CDR3, the DNA is TGTGCCAGCAGGAGACAGGGCTCTGGAAACACCATATATTTT.

The chain combines TRBV6-5 with TRBJ2-3; tentatively, D is TRBD2 (6 bases). Germline CDR1 is MNHEY and CDR2 is SVGAGI. This CDR3 region has 13 residues. Trimming shortened V by 5 bases and J by 3 bases, and 9 bases separated the two germline ends. For the CDR3, the DNA is TGTGCCAGCAGTCGCCGGGGGACAGATACGCAGTATTTT. It is translated as CASSRRGTDTQYF.

The chain has TRBV12-3 or TRBV12-4 and TRBJ1-1; D gene uncertain. Trimming left V 3 bases short and J 3 bases short, with 8 bases between. This CDR3 contains 13 residues. This CDR3 is CASSFGQHTEAFF. The CDR3 DNA is TGTGCCAGCAGTTTTGGGCAGCACACTGAAGCTTTCTTT.

The J gene is TRBJ2-2, the V gene TRBV9, with TRBD2 matching over 8 bases. This CDR3 spans 16 amino acids. Germline V CDR1 and CDR2: SGDLS, YYNGEE. Trimming removed 4 bases from V and 6 bases from J; junction bases left unmatched: 11. CDR3 sequence (DNA): TGTGCCAGCAGCCCACGCTCCGGGGGGGCCTCCGGGGAGCTGTTTTTT. Protein: CASSPRSGGASGELFF.